What follows are 2 T cell receptor beta chains derived from one specimen sequenced in a study of cytotoxic CD8 clonotypes in ibrutinib-treated CLL. Some clones are missing from TCRdb's copy, which holds only in-frame ones; the method was immunoSEQ multiplex PCR. The sample consists of some 130,000 clones, roughly 85% of them appearing once. The specimen comprised PBMCs, sampled after 24 months of ibrutinib treatment. The source is a human donor with chronic lymphocytic leukemia.

This rearrangement joins TRBV7-2 to TRBJ2-7; D gene uncertain. The CDR3 contains 13 residues. Trimming removed 2 bases at V and 0 bases at J, with 5 bases between. Germline V gene sequence: CDR1 SGHTA, CDR2 FQGNSA. The CDR3 is CASSLQSSYEQYF. CDR3 DNA: TGTGCCAGCAGCTTACAGAGCTCCTACGAGCAGTACTTC.

This sequence joins TRBV28 and TRBJ2-7, with TRBD1 matching over 11 bases. The CDR3 is 12 residues long. The junction had 1 base not matched to a gene; V was cut back by 6 bases and J by 6 bases. Looked up from germline, CDR1 is MDHEN and CDR2 is SYDVKM. The CDR3 protein is CASRDRGREQYF. The CDR3 nucleotides are TGTGCCAGCAGGGACAGGGGGCGCGAGCAGTACTTC. The full variable domain, completed using reference TRBV28 and TRBJ2-7, is DVKVTQSSRYLVKRTGEKVFLECVQDMDHENMFWYRQDPGLGLRLIYFSYDVKMKEKGDIPEGYSVSREKKERFSLILESASTNQTSMYLCASRDRGREQYFGPGTRLTVT.